A selection of T cell receptor beta chains follows, all from one sample in a study of blood T cell repertoires in COVID-19. Some clones are missing from TCRdb's copy, which holds only in-frame ones; the method was immunoSEQ multiplex PCR. The repertoire holds 98,000 or so clones, with 70% to 85% as singletons. The source material was peripheral blood. These receptors originate from a woman older than 75 with active or convalescent COVID-19. Each CDR3 is given with its conserved first and last residue. A D gene is named only where the DNA matches it firmly. Size values are once, few and many counts, or a class for expanded clones, and some rows have none.

cdr3_nt	cdr3_aa	clone_size	j_call	d_call	v_call
TGTGCCAGCAACACAGGGGGACCTGGCTACACCTTC	CASNTGGPGYTF	NA	TRBJ1-2	TRBD1	TRBV6-5
TGTGCCAGCTCCCTAGAAAACTATGGCTACACCTTC	CASSLENYGYTF	NA	TRBJ1-2	NA	TRBV12-3/TRBV12-4
TGCGCCAGCAGCCCAGGGGCGGATCAGCCCCAGCATTTT	CASSPGADQPQHF	NA	TRBJ1-5	NA	TRBV5-1
TGTGCCAGCAGCTTAAAGGCAGGGTCGTATGGTGGCTACACCTTC	CASSLKAGSYGGYTF	NA	TRBJ1-2	NA	TRBV7-3
TGTGCTAGCAGCTTCACGAACACCGGGGAGCTGTTTTTT	CASSFTNTGELFF	NA	TRBJ2-2	NA	TRBV7-7
TGTGCCAGCAGTGAATGGACAGGGGCGTCGGATGAGCAGTTCTTC	CASSEWTGASDEQFF	NA	TRBJ2-1	TRBD1	TRBV6-1
TGTGCCAGCAGCTTAGCCACCCGGGACAGGGCCTACGAGCAGTACTTC	CASSLATRDRAYEQYF	NA	TRBJ2-7	TRBD1	TRBV11-3
TGTGCCAGCAGCGGGGGTATAGGCGGAGGTGCTCAGGAGACCCAGTACTTC	CASSGGIGGGAQETQYF	few	TRBJ2-5	NA	TRBV9
TGCAGCGTCAGGGAATTCAGCTCTGGCTACACCTTC	CSVREFSSGYTF	NA	TRBJ1-2	NA	TRBV29-1
TGTGCCAGCAGAGGGGAGGAAAACATTCAGTACTTC	CASRGEENIQYF	NA	TRBJ2-4	NA	TRBV11-3
TGTGCCAGCAGCGGACCGGGACACGGAATTCCTCTGGGTCCCCTCCACTTT	CASSGPGHGIPLGPLHF	once	TRBJ1-6	NA	TRBV9
TGTGCCTGGAGCCGGGACATTGTAGCTTTCTTT	CAWSRDIVAFF	NA	TRBJ1-1	NA	TRBV30
TGTGCCAGCAGTTGGAACAGGGAGGGTGGGATGATTTTC	CASSWNREGGMIF	NA	TRBJ2-7	NA	TRBV28
TGTGCCAGCAGTTACCTAAGGAGTGGGAGTGCCAATGAGCAGTTCTTC	CASSYLRSGSANEQFF	NA	TRBJ2-1	NA	TRBV6-5
TGTGCCAGCAGCCCGACAGGAGCTTTGAACACTGAAGCTTTCTTT	CASSPTGALNTEAFF	many	TRBJ1-1	NA	TRBV3-1/TRBV3-2
TGCGCCAGCAGCCGAGGGACAGCCGAGGGCATTCAGTACTTC	CASSRGTAEGIQYF	once	TRBJ2-4	TRBD1	TRBV5-1
TGTGCCAGCAGCCCTCTTACTAGCACCGAGCAGTACTTC	CASSPLTSTEQYF	NA	TRBJ2-7	NA	TRBV6-6
TGTGCTAGTGGTTTGAGTGAGGTTACGCAGTATTTT	CASGLSEVTQYF	NA	TRBJ2-3	NA	TRBV12-5
TGTGCCAGCAGCTTATGGCAGGGTGGGACTGAAGCTTTCTTT	CASSLWQGGTEAFF	NA	TRBJ1-1	NA	TRBV5-8